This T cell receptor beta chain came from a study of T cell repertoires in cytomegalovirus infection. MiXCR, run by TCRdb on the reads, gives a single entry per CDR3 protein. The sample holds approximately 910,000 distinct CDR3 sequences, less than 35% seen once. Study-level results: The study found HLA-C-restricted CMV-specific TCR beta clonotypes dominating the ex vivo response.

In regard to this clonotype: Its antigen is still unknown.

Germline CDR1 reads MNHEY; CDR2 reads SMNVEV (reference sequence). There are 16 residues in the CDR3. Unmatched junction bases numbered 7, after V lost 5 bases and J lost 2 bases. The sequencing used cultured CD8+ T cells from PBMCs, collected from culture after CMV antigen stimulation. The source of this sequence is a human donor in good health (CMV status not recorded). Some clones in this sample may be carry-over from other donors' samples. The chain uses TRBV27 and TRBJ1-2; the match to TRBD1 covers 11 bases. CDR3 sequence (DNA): TGTGCCAGCAGTCCTATGGGGACAGGGGGGAACTATGGCTACACCTTC. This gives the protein CASSPMGTGGNYGYTF.